The text below deals with one T cell receptor (beta chain). CDR1 and CDR2 (germline): SGHAT, FQNNGV. This CDR3 contains 13 residues. Trimming removed 6 bases from V and 5 bases from J, with 13 bases in between. The data belong to a study of blood T cell repertoires in COVID-19. TCRdb keeps only in-frame clones here, not all; method: immunoSEQ multiplex PCR. Of over 250,000 clones in the sample, approximately 83% were seen once. Source material: peripheral blood. The receptor was isolated from a human donor in a cohort sampled during active COVID-19. The genes are TRBV11-2 and TRBJ2-5; tentatively, D is TRBD1 (6 bases). Here the CDR3 reads CASRQQGLETQYF. The CDR3 nucleotides are TGTGCCAGCAGACAACAGGGTTTGGAGACCCAGTACTTC.